Listed here are 19 T cell receptor beta chains from one sample, sequenced in a study of response to subunit inactivated influenza vaccine. Each CDR3 protein is one row after TCRdb ran MiXCR on the RT-PCR reads. The sample lists hundreds of thousands of distinct CDR3 sequences; 12% were seen once. The starting material was non-naive T cells sorted from PBMCs, obtained 14 to 15 days before vaccination. Receptors originate from a man aged 45-65 years who received an inactivated influenza vaccine.

This clonotype appeared a few times. The gene calls are TRBV24-1 and TRBJ2-3; TRBD2 matches at 10 bases. V trimming: 4 bases; J trimming: 1 base; junction bases outside the gene matches: 1. Per the germline V gene, CDR1 is KGHDR and CDR2 is SFDVKD. The CDR3 covers 15 residues. The CDR3 coding sequence is TGTGCCACCAGTGACGGACTAGCGGGCACAGATACGCAGTATTTT. Amino acids: CATSDGLAGTDTQYF.

This clonotype showed up many times. The rearrangement links TRBV6-2 or TRBV6-3 to TRBJ2-1; TRBD2 aligns across 13 bases. The CDR3 is 19 residues long. V lost 2 bases, J lost 3 bases, and 10 bases stayed unmatched. In germline, CDR1 is MNHEY, CDR2 SVGEGT. In nucleotides, the CDR3 is TGTGCCAGCAGTTACGTCTTCGGACTAGCGGGGGTCCACTACAATGAGCAGTTCTTC. This codes for CASSYVFGLAGVHYNEQFF.

This chain connects TRBV2 to TRBJ2-1, with 15 positions matching TRBD2. The CDR3 spans 15 residues. The germline V gene has CDR1 SNHLY and CDR2 FYNNEI. Trimming at V came to 10 bases and at J to 7 bases, leaving 8 bases not matched to a gene. CDR3 DNA sequence: TGTGCCACCAAGAGGACTAGCGGGGGGGAGAATGAGCAGTTCTTC. Residues: CATKRTSGGENEQFF.

There are many counts of this clonotype. The chain is built from TRBV12-3 or TRBV12-4 and TRBJ2-7; D is possibly TRBD1 (6 bases). The CDR3 covers 17 residues. V was shortened by 6 bases and J by 2 bases, with 23 bases between the two germline ends. CDR3 bases: TGTGCCAGCAGCACAACGGACAGTCGTCTTCCTACCTACGAGCAGTACTTC. This encodes CASSTTDSRLPTYEQYF.

The chain is built from TRBV4-3 and TRBJ2-1, with TRBD2 identical over 11 bases. The CDR3 length is 15 residues. Looked up from germline, CDR1 is LGHNA and CDR2 is YSLEER. Trimming removed 4 bases from V and 2 bases from J; junction bases left unmatched: 1. CDR3 in amino acids: CASSPTSGTYNEQFF. CDR3 DNA: TGCGCCAGCAGCCCGACTAGCGGGACCTACAATGAGCAGTTCTTC.

The table lists this clonotype with many counts. The chain has TRBV2 and TRBJ2-2, with 10 bases that match TRBD2. Germline V gene sequence: CDR1 SNHLY, CDR2 FYNNEI. This CDR3 is 14 amino acids long. J gave up 5 bases and V 8 bases, and 5 bases lay outside the gene matches. The CDR3 loop is CASRASGGTGELFF. The DNA of the CDR3 is TGTGCCAGCCGGGCTAGCGGGGGAACCGGGGAGCTGTTTTTT.

This clonotype came up many times. This chain uses TRBV11-2 with TRBJ2-1; D gene unclear. This CDR3 is 12 amino acids long. The V end was cut by 6 bases, the J end by 7 bases, with 10 bases between. Germline loops: CDR1 SGHAT, CDR2 FQNNGV. CDR3 DNA sequence: TGTGCCAGCAGTTTCCTTGGGAATGAGCAGTTCTTC. This translates into CASSFLGNEQFF.

V gene TRBV7-9 combines with J gene TRBJ2-1; 7 bases are shared with TRBD2. The CDR3 has 15 amino acids. Germline V gene data show CDR1 as SEHNR and CDR2 as FQNEAQ (reference sequence). J lost 2 bases, V lost 3 bases, and 4 bases had no gene match. The CDR3 nucleotides read TGTGCCAGCAGCTTGCTAGCGGCCACCTACAATGAGCAGTTCTTC. It encodes CASSLLAATYNEQFF.

The rearrangement uses TRBV6-1 and TRBJ2-2, with D possibly being TRBD1 (5 bases). Germline CDR1 is MNHNS and CDR2 is SASEGT. Trimming pared 5 bases from V and 1 base from J, leaving 11 bases between. The CDR3 loop spans 15 amino acids. The CDR3 DNA reads TGTGCCAGCAGTCGCTATACAGGGAACACCGGGGAGCTGTTTTTT. It encodes CASSRYTGNTGELFF.

A few counts support this clonotype. The chain links TRBV10-3 to TRBJ2-3; 9 bases are shared with TRBD1. Germline loops: CDR1 ENHRY, CDR2 SYGVKD. This CDR3 is 13 amino acids long. The V segment lost 8 bases and the J segment 3 bases; nucleotides outside the gene matches: 3. The DNA of the CDR3 is TGTGCCATCGGGGGACAGGGAACAGATACGCAGTATTTT. It specifies CAIGGQGTDTQYF.

At least ten counts were recorded for this clonotype. V gene TRBV6-5 combines with J gene TRBJ2-7; TRBD1 aligns across 7 bases. Trimming removed 8 bases from V and 3 bases from J; junction bases left unmatched: 4. CDR3 length: 12 residues. Germline assignment: CDR1 MNHEY and CDR2 SVGAGI. The CDR3 DNA reads as TGTGCCAGCCGGGACAGACTCTACGAGCAGTACTTC. Its protein is CASRDRLYEQYF.

This clonotype has just a few counts. The chain is built from TRBV27 and TRBJ2-1, with 8 bases fitting TRBD2. Looked up from germline, CDR1 is MNHEY and CDR2 is SMNVEV (reference sequence). This CDR3 comprises 16 residues. V trimming: 2 bases; J trimming: 2 bases; junction bases outside the gene matches: 5. CDR3 sequence reads: CASSLIGGGPYNEQFF. The CDR3, as DNA: TGTGCCAGCAGTTTAATCGGGGGGGGCCCCTACAATGAGCAGTTCTTC.

The chain recombines TRBV20-1 with TRBJ1-5; D not certain. The germline CDR1 and CDR2 sequences are DFQATT and SNEGSKA (reference sequence). This CDR3 is built from 13 residues. Trimming removed 6 bases from V and 5 bases from J, with 14 bases in between. The DNA of the CDR3 is TGCAGTGCGATCCGGGCCACCGATCAGCCCCAGCATTTT. This translates into CSAIRATDQPQHF.

The V and J genes are TRBV28 and TRBJ2-7; maybe TRBD2 (6 bases). The CDR3 is made up of 19 amino acids. The germline V and J ends were trimmed by 3 bases and 2 bases, with 26 bases remaining between them. CDR1 MDHEN and CDR2 SYDVKM come from the germline V gene. DNA of the CDR3: TGTGCCAGCAGTTTTGCCCACCTGGGACTCGGACGAAGAACCTACGAGCAGTACTTC. It yields the protein CASSFAHLGLGRRTYEQYF. Drawing the rest from reference TRBV28 and TRBJ2-7, the complete variable domain is DVKVTQSSRYLVKRTGEKVFLECVQDMDHENMFWYRQDPGLGLRLIYFSYDVKMKEKGDIPEGYSVSREKKERFSLILESASTNQTSMYLCASSFAHLGLGRRTYEQYFGPGTRLTVT.

The chain recombines TRBV28 with TRBJ1-3; D call uncertain. Trimming pared 6 bases from V and 2 bases from J, leaving 17 bases between. Per the germline V gene, CDR1 is MDHEN and CDR2 is SYDVKM. CDR3 length equals 16 residues. The CDR3 reads CASRRGSGVTGNTIYF. DNA for the CDR3: TGTGCCAGCAGGAGAGGGTCAGGCGTAACTGGAAACACCATATATTTT.

This clonotype was counted at least ten times. The chain links TRBV7-9 to TRBJ1-1, with D tentatively TRBD1 (5 bases). The CDR3 is 14 residues long. Trimming took 6 bases from V and 1 from J, leaving 12 bases between them. Germline-derived CDR1 and CDR2 are SEHNR and FQNEAQ (reference sequence). DNA for the CDR3: TGTGCCAGCAGTTTATTGACAGAGAACACTGAAGCTTTCTTT. This sequence encodes CASSLLTENTEAFF. Combining the CDR3 with reference TRBV7-9 and TRBJ1-1 gives the whole variable domain DTGVSQNPRHKITKRGQNVTFRCDPISEHNRLYWYRQTLGQGPEFLTYFQNEAQLEKSRLLSDRFSAERPKGSFSTLEIQRTEQGDSAMYLCASSLLTENTEAFFGQGTRLTVV.

This clonotype was seen repeatedly, ten times or more. This rearrangement joins TRBV27 to TRBJ2-5; D possibly uses TRBD1 or TRBD2 (6 bases each). The CDR3 is 15 residues long. Per germline, CDR1 MNHEY and CDR2 SMNVEV (reference sequence). V lost 8 bases and J lost 2, with 18 bases in between. The CDR3 coding sequence is TGTGCCAGCGCCCCAGAGGGGGGCCTTCAAGAGACCCAGTACTTC. It yields the protein CASAPEGGLQETQYF.

In its sample, this clonotype was seen a few times. The chain recombines TRBV5-1 with TRBJ2-1, with 9 bases that match TRBD1. The CDR3 is 13 amino acids. V lost 4 bases, J lost 9 bases, and 5 bases stayed unmatched. Germline CDR1 reads SGHRS; CDR2 reads YFSETQ. The CDR3 here is CASSRDRVTEQFF. CDR3 coding DNA: TGCGCCAGCAGCCGGGACAGGGTGACTGAGCAGTTCTTC.

This clonotype was observed a few times. The rearrangement links TRBV7-2 to TRBJ2-4; TRBD2 matches 9 bases. CDR3 size: 14 residues. Germline CDR1 SGHTA, CDR2 FQGNSA. The junction had 5 bases not matched to a gene; V was cut back by 5 bases and J by 6 bases. CDR3 DNA: TGTGCCAGCAGCGAGGGACTAGCCGCAAACATTCAGTACTTC. This gives the protein CASSEGLAANIQYF.